Included here is one T cell receptor beta chain sequence, with context. This sample was taken from a study of CD8 T cells in Susac syndrome. After removal of 6 bases from V and 5 bases from J, the junction contained 3 bases not matched to a gene. CDR1 SGDLS and CDR2 YYNGEE come from the germline V gene. The CDR3 length is 12 residues. Reverse transcription of roughly 0.5 to 1 ug RNA used random hexamers. TCRdb reprocessed the immunoSEQ multiplex PCR reads with MiXCR, giving one entry per CDR3 protein. The sample gives about 130,000 distinct CDR3 sequences, 85% to 95% of which show up once; 0.18% is in the top ten.

This sequence originates from a human donor with Susac syndrome. The chain is built from TRBV9 and TRBJ2-5, with 8 bases aligning to TRBD2. Sequences were obtained from CD8+ T cells from PBMCs. CDR3 sequence: CASKGGGETQYF. For the CDR3, the DNA is TGTGCCAGCAAAGGCGGGGGGGAGACCCAGTACTTC.